This passage covers 20 T cell receptor beta chains from one sample sequenced in a study of blood T cells in healthy people across ages. Next came a second PCR, run for about 7 to 12 cycles, which used a sample-barcoded 5' primer along with a J-beta primer mix. From the 5' RACE reads, TCRdb called clonotypes with MiXCR, one entry per CDR3 protein. The sample has hundreds of thousands of distinct CDR3 sequences; about 47% are singletons. The sequencing input was blood. Every receptor here comes from an older man in good health.

The chain carries TRBV12-3 or TRBV12-4 and TRBJ2-2, with D maybe TRBD2 (5 bases). V was shortened by 7 bases and J by 3 bases, with 12 bases between the two germline ends. The CDR3 has 14 amino acids. CDR3: CASTASQHTGELFF. In nucleotides, the CDR3 is TGTGCCAGCACCGCTAGCCAGCACACCGGGGAGCTGTTTTTT.

This clonotype came up a few times. The gene calls are TRBV20-1 and TRBJ1-6; D ambiguous. This CDR3 comprises 15 residues. Trimming pared 2 bases from V and 0 bases from J, leaving 8 bases between. Looked up from germline, CDR1 is DFQATT and CDR2 is SNEGSKA (reference sequence). CDR3 loop: CSARWASSYNSPLHF. The CDR3 DNA is TGCAGTGCTAGATGGGCGAGCTCCTATAATTCACCCCTCCACTTT.

The chain carries TRBV27 and TRBJ1-5; 8 positions agree with TRBD1. The CDR3 totals 18 residues. The V segment lost 5 bases and the J segment 0 bases; nucleotides outside the gene matches: 12. Germline V gene sequence: CDR1 MNHEY, CDR2 SMNVEV (reference sequence). CDR3 amino acids: CASSPLRTGSYSNQPQHF. CDR3 coding DNA: TGTGCCAGCAGTCCCTTAAGGACAGGGAGCTATAGCAATCAGCCCCAGCATTTT.

The chain joins TRBV7-2 to TRBJ2-4, with 11 positions matching TRBD2. V was clipped by 1 base and J by 9 bases; unmatched bases: 14. This CDR3 has 18 amino acids. Germline CDR1 reads SGHTA; CDR2 reads FQGNSA. The CDR3, as DNA: TGTGCCAGCAGCTTAGTAGAAAGCCTAGCGGGAGGTAGGAGCATTCAGTACTTC. This sequence encodes CASSLVESLAGGRSIQYF.

This chain joins TRBV5-1 and TRBJ2-1, with D perhaps matching TRBD2 (5 bases). Germline CDR1 reads SGHRS; CDR2 reads YFSETQ. The CDR3 covers 12 residues. V lost 4 bases, J lost 8 bases, and 10 bases lay in between. This CDR3 reads CASSAQDYEQFF. CDR3 nucleotide sequence: TGCGCCAGCAGCGCCCAGGACTATGAGCAGTTCTTC.

CDR3 region: CSAGRGPNTEAFF. In DNA, the CDR3 is TGCAGTGCTGGGCGGGGTCCGAACACTGAAGCTTTCTTT. The chain carries TRBV20-1 and TRBJ1-1; D is unclear. CDR3 length: 13 amino acids. CDR1 and CDR2 from the germline V gene are DFQATT and SNEGSKA (reference sequence). V was pared by 5 bases and J by 1 base, with 11 bases between.

The gene calls are TRBV5-5 and TRBJ1-2; D gene ambiguous. The V gene's germline CDR1 is SGHKS and CDR2 YYEKEE (reference sequence). The CDR3 consists of 16 residues. The V gene lost 5 bases and the J gene lost 8 bases, with 25 bases spanning the gap. The CDR3 region is CASSSPSAGSVGGYTF. Here the CDR3 DNA reads TGTGCCAGCAGTTCCCCATCCGCGGGCAGCGTCGGGGGCTACACCTTC.

This clonotype appeared a single time. This chain uses TRBV7-2 with TRBJ2-3, with 7 positions matching TRBD1. The CDR3 runs to 14 residues. V lost 3 bases and J lost 4; bases outside the gene matches: 4. CDR1 is SGHTA, CDR2 FQGNSA, per germline. CDR3 residues: CASSFQGVADTQYF. The CDR3, as DNA: TGTGCCAGCAGCTTCCAGGGGGTGGCAGATACGCAGTATTTT.

J is TRBJ2-5 and V is TRBV9; D is perhaps TRBD1 (5 bases). Per germline, CDR1 SGDLS and CDR2 YYNGEE. Trimming removed 1 base from V and 3 bases from J, with 10 bases in between. This CDR3 is built from 14 residues. CDR3 nucleotides: TGTGCCAGCAGCGTACTGGGGCAGGAAGAGACCCAGTACTTC. It translates to CASSVLGQEETQYF.

The chain links TRBV6-2 or TRBV6-3 to TRBJ2-1, with D maybe TRBD2 (5 bases). Germline V gene lookup returns CDR1 MNHEY and CDR2 SVGEGT. V shed 5 bases and J shed 10 bases, with 15 bases lying between them. This CDR3 spans 13 amino acids. CDR3: CASSPNSALEQFF. For the CDR3, the DNA is TGTGCCAGCAGTCCGAATAGCGCCCTAGAGCAGTTCTTC.

Remarks on this clonotype: A read error may be the cause here, since a much bigger clone is one base away. The chain carries TRBV28 and TRBJ2-7; no firm D call. The germline CDR1 and CDR2 sequences are MDHEN and SYDVKM. The V end lost 11 bases, the J end lost 4 bases, and 24 bases lay between the germline ends. The CDR3 is 15 residues long. The CDR3 is CAVARLSLLCYEQYF. The CDR3, as DNA: TGTGCCGTAGCCAGACTCTCCCTCCTTTGTTACGAGCAGTACTTC.

The sample holds a few counts of this clonotype. The genes are TRBV28 and TRBJ1-6, with 7 bases that match TRBD1. The V segment lost 6 bases and the J segment 7 bases; nucleotides outside the gene matches: 9. Germline CDR1 MDHEN, CDR2 SYDVKM. The CDR3 totals 15 residues. The CDR3 loop is CASSFPGQQNSPLHF. The CDR3 nucleotides read TGTGCCAGCAGCTTCCCGGGACAGCAAAATTCACCCCTCCACTTT. The complete variable domain, with remaining parts taken from reference TRBV28 and TRBJ1-6, reads DVKVTQSSRYLVKRTGEKVFLECVQDMDHENMFWYRQDPGLGLRLIYFSYDVKMKEKGDIPEGYSVSREKKERFSLILESASTNQTSMYLCASSFPGQQNSPLHFGNGTRLTVT.

The chain uses TRBV10-3 and TRBJ2-3; TRBD1 agrees at 7 bases. V gave up 0 bases and J gave up 2 bases; unmatched junction bases: 5. This CDR3 has 16 residues. Germline loops: CDR1 ENHRY, CDR2 SYGVKD. DNA of the CDR3: TGTGCCATCAGTGAGTCCCCAGGGGGACACACAGATACGCAGTATTTT. Translating gives CAISESPGGHTDTQYF.

This chain joins TRBV9 and TRBJ2-3; TRBD2 agrees at 7 bases. Germline CDR1 is SGDLS and CDR2 is YYNGEE. The CDR3 contains 16 residues. V was pared by 0 bases and J by 0 bases, with 4 bases of the junction left unmatched. The CDR3 is CASSVAPGGSTDTQYF. The CDR3 coding sequence is TGTGCCAGCAGCGTAGCTCCGGGGGGAAGCACAGATACGCAGTATTTT.

This clonotype appeared once. The V and J genes are TRBV20-1 and TRBJ1-1, with D maybe TRBD1 (5 bases). CDR3 length: 12 amino acids. V lost 3 bases and J lost 6, with 11 bases in between. In germline, CDR1 is DFQATT, CDR2 SNEGSKA (reference sequence). CDR3 protein: CSASQGQAEAFF. CDR3 coding DNA: TGCAGTGCTAGTCAGGGTCAGGCTGAAGCTTTCTTT.

The CDR3 loop reads CASTGQYNQPQHF. In DNA form, the CDR3 reads TGTGCCAGCACCGGACAGTACAATCAGCCCCAGCATTTT. The rearrangement joins TRBV6-2 or TRBV6-3 to TRBJ1-5, with D tentatively TRBD1 (6 bases). Germline CDR1 reads MNHEY; CDR2 reads SVGEGT. The V end was cut by 7 bases, the J end by 3 bases, with 10 bases between. CDR3 length: 13 amino acids.

About this clonotype: A much larger clone sits a single nucleotide away, making a read error possible. The CDR3: CASSWVTVPYNEQFF. Here the CDR3 DNA reads TGTGCCAGCAGCTGGGTAACAGTACCTTACAATGAGCAGTTCTTC. The rearrangement joins TRBV5-6 to TRBJ2-1; D is uncertain. The CDR3 has 15 residues. Germline V gene lookup returns CDR1 SGHDT and CDR2 YYEEEE. The ends were cut back, 3 bases at V and 4 bases at J, with 14 bases in the middle.

The chain uses TRBV3-1 and TRBJ2-3; TRBD1 is a possible D gene (6 bases). The ends were cut back, 0 bases at V and 5 bases at J, with 12 bases in the middle. The germline CDR1 and CDR2 sequences are LGHDT and YNNKEL (reference sequence). The CDR3 length is 15 residues. The CDR3 reads CASSQEGVGGDTQYF. The CDR3 nucleotides read TGTGCCAGCAGCCAAGAAGGGGTAGGGGGAGATACGCAGTATTTT.

This clonotype has at least ten counts. The V call is TRBV20-1, the J call TRBJ2-7; 11 nucleotides agree with TRBD2. CDR3 length: 13 residues. Looked up from germline, CDR1 is DFQATT and CDR2 is SNEGSKA (reference sequence). V shed 5 bases, J shed 2 bases, and the junction held 2 bases outside the gene matches. The CDR3 nucleotides are TGCAGTGCTGCGACTAGCGGGACCTACGAGCAGTACTTC. Its translation is CSAATSGTYEQYF.

The chain is built from TRBV18 and TRBJ2-1; TRBD2 agrees at 8 bases. The germline gives CDR1 KGHSH, CDR2 LQKENI. There are 16 residues in the CDR3. V dropped 0 bases and J dropped 8; count of bases not matched to a gene: 9. The CDR3 region has the DNA TGTGCCAGCTCACCACCATCGAGCGGGAGTGGAGATGAGCAGTTCTTC. This encodes CASSPPSSGSGDEQFF.